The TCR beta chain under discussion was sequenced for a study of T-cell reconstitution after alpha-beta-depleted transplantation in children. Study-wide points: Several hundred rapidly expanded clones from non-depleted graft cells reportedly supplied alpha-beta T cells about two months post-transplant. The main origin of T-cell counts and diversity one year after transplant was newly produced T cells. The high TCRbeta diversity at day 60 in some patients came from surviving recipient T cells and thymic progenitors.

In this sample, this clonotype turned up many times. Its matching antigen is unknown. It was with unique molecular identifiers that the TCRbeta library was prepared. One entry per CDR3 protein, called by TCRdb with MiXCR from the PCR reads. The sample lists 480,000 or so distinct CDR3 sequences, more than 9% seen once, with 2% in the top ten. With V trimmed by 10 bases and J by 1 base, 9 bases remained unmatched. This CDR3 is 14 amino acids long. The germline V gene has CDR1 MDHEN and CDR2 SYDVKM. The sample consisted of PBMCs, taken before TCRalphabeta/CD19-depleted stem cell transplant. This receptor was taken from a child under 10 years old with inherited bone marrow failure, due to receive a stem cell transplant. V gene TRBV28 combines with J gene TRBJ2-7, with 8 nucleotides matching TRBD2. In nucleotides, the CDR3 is TGTGCCACCAAAGGCGGGAGGCGGTCCTACGAGCAGTACTTC. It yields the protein CATKGGRRSYEQYF.